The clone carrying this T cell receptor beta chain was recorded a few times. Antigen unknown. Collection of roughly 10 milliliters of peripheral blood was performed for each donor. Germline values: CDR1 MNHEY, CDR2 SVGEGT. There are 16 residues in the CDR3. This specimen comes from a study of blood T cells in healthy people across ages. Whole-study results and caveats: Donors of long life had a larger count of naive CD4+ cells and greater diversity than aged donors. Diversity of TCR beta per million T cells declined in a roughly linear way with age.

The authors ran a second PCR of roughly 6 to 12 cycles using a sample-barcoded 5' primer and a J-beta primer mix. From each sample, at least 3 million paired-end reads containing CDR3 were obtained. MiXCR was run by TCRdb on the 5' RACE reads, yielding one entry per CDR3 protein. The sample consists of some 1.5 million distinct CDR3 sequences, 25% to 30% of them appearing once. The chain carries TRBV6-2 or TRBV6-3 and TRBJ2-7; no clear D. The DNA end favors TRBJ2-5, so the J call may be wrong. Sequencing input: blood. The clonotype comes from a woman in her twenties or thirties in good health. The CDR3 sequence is CASSYSQEHGQETQYF. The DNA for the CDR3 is TGTGCCAGCAGTTACTCGCAGGAGCATGGGCAAGAGACCCAGTACTTC.